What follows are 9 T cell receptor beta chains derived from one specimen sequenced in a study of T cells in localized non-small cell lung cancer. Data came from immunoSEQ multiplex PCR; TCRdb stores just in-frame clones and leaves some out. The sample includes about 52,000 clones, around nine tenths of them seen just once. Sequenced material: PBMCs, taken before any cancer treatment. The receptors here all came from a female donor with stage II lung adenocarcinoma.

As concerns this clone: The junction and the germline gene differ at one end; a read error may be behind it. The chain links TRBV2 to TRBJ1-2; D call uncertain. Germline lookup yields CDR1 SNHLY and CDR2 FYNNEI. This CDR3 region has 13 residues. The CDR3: CASSESLVLVQVF. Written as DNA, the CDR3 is TGTGCCAGCAGTGAAAGTCTCGTTCTGGTTCAGGTCTTC.

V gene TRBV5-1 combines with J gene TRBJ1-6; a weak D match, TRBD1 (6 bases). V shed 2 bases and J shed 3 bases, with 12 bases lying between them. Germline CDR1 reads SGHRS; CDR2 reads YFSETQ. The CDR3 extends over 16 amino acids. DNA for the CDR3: TGCGCCAGCAGCTTCTCTCCGACAGGCTATAATTCACCCCTCCACTTT. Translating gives CASSFSPTGYNSPLHF.

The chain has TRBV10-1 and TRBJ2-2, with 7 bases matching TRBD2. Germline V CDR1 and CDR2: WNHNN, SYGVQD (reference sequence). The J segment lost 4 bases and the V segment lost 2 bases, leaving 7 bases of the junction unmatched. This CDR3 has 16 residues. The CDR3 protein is CASSENRQRGTGELFF. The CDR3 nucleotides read TGCGCCAGCAGTGAGAATCGACAGCGGGGCACCGGGGAGCTGTTTTTT.

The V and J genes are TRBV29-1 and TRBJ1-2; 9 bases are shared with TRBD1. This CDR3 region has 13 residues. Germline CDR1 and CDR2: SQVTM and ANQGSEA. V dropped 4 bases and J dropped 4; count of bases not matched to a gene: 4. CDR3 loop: CSVGGQGLYGYTF. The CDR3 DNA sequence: TGCAGCGTTGGAGGACAGGGGCTCTATGGCTACACCTTC. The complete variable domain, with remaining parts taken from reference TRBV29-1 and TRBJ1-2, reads SAVISQKPSRDICQRGTSLTIQCQVDSQVTMMFWYRQQPGQSLTLIATANQGSEATYESGFVIDKFPISRPNLTFSTLTVSNMSPEDSSIYLCSVGGQGLYGYTFGSGTRLTVV.

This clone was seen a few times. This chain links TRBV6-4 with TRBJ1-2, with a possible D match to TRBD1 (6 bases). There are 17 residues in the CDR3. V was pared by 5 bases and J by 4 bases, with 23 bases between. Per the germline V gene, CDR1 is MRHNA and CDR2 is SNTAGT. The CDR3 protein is CASSQHPTGATTYGYTF. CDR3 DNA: TGTGCCAGCAGTCAACACCCGACAGGAGCTACTACCTATGGCTACACCTTC.

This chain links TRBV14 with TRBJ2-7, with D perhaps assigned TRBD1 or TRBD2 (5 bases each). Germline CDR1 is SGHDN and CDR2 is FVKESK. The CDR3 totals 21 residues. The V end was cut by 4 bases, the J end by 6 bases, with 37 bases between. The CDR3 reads CASSPGPSPLGTPWASREQYF. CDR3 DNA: TGTGCCAGCAGCCCTGGACCAAGCCCGTTGGGGACCCCCTGGGCCTCACGCGAGCAGTACTTC.

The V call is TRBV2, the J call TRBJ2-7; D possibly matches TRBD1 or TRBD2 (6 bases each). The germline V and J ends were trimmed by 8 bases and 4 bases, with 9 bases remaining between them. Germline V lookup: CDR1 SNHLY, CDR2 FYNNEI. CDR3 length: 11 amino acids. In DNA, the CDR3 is TGTGCCAGCCAAGGGGGGTACGAGCAGTACTTC. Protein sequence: CASQGGYEQYF.

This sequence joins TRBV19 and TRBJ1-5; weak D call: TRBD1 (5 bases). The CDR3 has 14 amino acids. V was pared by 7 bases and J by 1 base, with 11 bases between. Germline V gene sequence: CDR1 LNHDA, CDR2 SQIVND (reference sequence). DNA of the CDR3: TGTGCCAGTAAGGGGACGGCAAGCAATCAGCCCCAGCATTTT. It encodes CASKGTASNQPQHF.

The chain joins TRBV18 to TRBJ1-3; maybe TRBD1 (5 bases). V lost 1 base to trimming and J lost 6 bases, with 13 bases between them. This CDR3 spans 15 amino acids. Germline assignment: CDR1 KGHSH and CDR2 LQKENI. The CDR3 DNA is TGTGCCAGCTCACCACTTCCAGGGCCCGAAAACACCATATATTTT. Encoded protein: CASSPLPGPENTIYF.